Included here is one T cell receptor beta chain sequence, with context. Its antigen is not known. The data were produced by immunoSEQ multiplex PCR, yet TCRdb's version contains in-frame clones alone and is incomplete. This table holds approximately 100,000 clones, over 85% found once. These data come from a study of T cell responses to AZD1222 COVID-19 vaccine. Trimming cost V 5 bases and J 1 base; bases outside gene matches: 13. This CDR3 region has 17 residues. Germline CDR1 and CDR2: MNHEY and SVGEGT. General observations from the study: Females made up more of the donors, who were largely white British, and clonal diversity may have come out too low. After two AZD1222 doses, spike-specific TCR breadth and depth rose versus day 0.

The receptor was isolated from an adult in good health. The chain recombines TRBV6-2 or TRBV6-3 with TRBJ1-1; TRBD1 aligns across 7 bases. The material sequenced was peripheral blood, taken on day 0 of MenACWY control vaccination. The CDR3 protein is CASSIIRDRPSNTEAFF. CDR3 bases: TGTGCCAGCAGTATCATCCGGGACAGACCCTCGAACACTGAAGCTTTCTTT.